These 10 T cell receptor beta chains were sequenced from one sample in a study of circulating CD8 cells and anti-PD-1 response in melanoma. The QIAseq Immune Repertoire TCR panel built the libraries from about 14 ng of total RNA. Each CDR3 protein gets one entry after TCRdb re-called the reads with MiXCR. Of about 380 distinct CDR3 sequences listed, almost 10% were seen once; the top ten hold about 45%. Sorting of live CD3+CD8+TCRalphabeta+ cells by PD-1 and/or TIGIT gave four subsets. The sequencing here drew on CD8+ T cells from PBMCs, taken at baseline or after one month of anti-PD-1 therapy (not recorded which). The receptor set was obtained from a human donor with melanoma.

This clonotype was counted between two and nine times. The chain employs TRBV28 and TRBJ2-3; 8 bases fit TRBD2. V was pared by 5 bases and J by 4 bases, with 11 bases of the junction left unmatched. The CDR3 spans 16 residues. The germline gives CDR1 MDHEN, CDR2 SYDVKM. The CDR3 DNA reads TGTGCCAGCAGTCTATCCCTAGCGGGTAACGCAGATACGCAGTATTTT. Amino acid sequence: CASSLSLAGNADTQYF.

By sample fraction, this clonotype is large. The V gene is TRBV27, the J gene TRBJ2-7; 7 bases align to TRBD2. Germline assignment: CDR1 MNHEY and CDR2 SMNVEV (reference sequence). This CDR3 has 12 residues. V dropped 8 bases and J dropped 1; count of bases not matched to a gene: 2. The CDR3 protein is CASRGESYEQYF. In DNA form, the CDR3 reads TGTGCCAGCCGGGGGGAATCCTACGAGCAGTACTTC.

This clonotype is large. The chain employs TRBV24-1 and TRBJ2-1; 9 bases are a match to TRBD2. V was pared by 4 bases and J by 4 bases, with 7 bases of the junction left unmatched. From germline, CDR1 is KGHDR and CDR2 SFDVKD. The CDR3 runs to 16 residues. The CDR3 DNA is TGTGCCACCAGTGACCTGGCGGGGGGGGCATACAATGAGCAGTTCTTC. This translates into CATSDLAGGAYNEQFF.

Sample share makes this clonotype medium-sized (0.01 to 0.1%). The chain employs TRBV5-1 and TRBJ1-3, with a weak D call TRBD1 (6 bases). V lost 5 bases and J lost 3, with 15 bases in between. The CDR3 runs 15 residues. In germline, CDR1 is SGHRS, CDR2 YFSETQ. The CDR3 spells CASRRDRSIGNTIYF. The CDR3 DNA follows: TGCGCCAGCAGACGAGACAGGTCCATTGGAAACACCATATATTTT.

About this clonotype: Since a much larger clone is just one base distant, this may be a read error. This chain joins TRBV7-2 and TRBJ2-5; 8 bases line up with TRBD1. The ends lost 5 bases at V and 0 bases at J; junction bases unmatched: 5. Germline V gives CDR1 SGHTA, CDR2 FQGNSA. CDR3 length: 15 residues. CDR3 in DNA: TGTGCCAGCAGCCGCAGGACAGGGCACCAAGAGACCCAGTACTTC. This gives the protein CASSRRTGHQETQYF.

By share, this clonotype counts as large. The V gene is TRBV18, the J gene TRBJ2-3; 8 bases align to TRBD1. The germline V gene has CDR1 KGHSH and CDR2 LQKENI. This CDR3 region has 15 residues. V was pared by 6 bases and J by 5 bases, with 10 bases of the junction left unmatched. The CDR3 DNA sequence: TGTGCCAGCTCGCGATCCGGCGACAGGGGAGATACGCAGTATTTT. Translating it yields CASSRSGDRGDTQYF.

By share, this clonotype ranks as medium-sized (0.01 to 0.1%). This chain connects TRBV7-2 to TRBJ2-7; 8 bases map to TRBD2. Unmatched junction bases numbered 12, after V lost 4 bases and J lost 7 bases. Germline values: CDR1 SGHTA, CDR2 FQGNSA. The CDR3 consists of 15 residues. CDR3 bases: TGTGCCAGCAGCTGGGGAGCTAGCGGGTATACGGAGCAGTACTTC. It translates to CASSWGASGYTEQYF.

This clonotype is judged large. The chain links TRBV24-1 to TRBJ2-1, with no clear D. The CDR3 loop spans 14 amino acids. The V and J ends lost 2 bases and 4 bases respectively, with 8 bases between them. Germline V CDR1 and CDR2: KGHDR, SFDVKD. CDR3 loop: CATSDSGPYNEQFF. The CDR3 DNA sequence: TGTGCCACCAGTGATTCCGGGCCTTACAATGAGCAGTTCTTC.

In its sample, this clonotype ranks as large (0.1 to 1%). The chain combines TRBV3-1 with TRBJ2-1; 8 nucleotides align to TRBD1. This CDR3 has 13 residues. Germline CDR1 and CDR2: LGHDT and YNNKEL (reference sequence). After removal of 9 bases from V and 6 bases from J, the junction contained 7 bases not matched to a gene. The CDR3 is CASLDRGRNEQFF. DNA of the CDR3: TGTGCCAGTCTAGACAGGGGCCGCAATGAGCAGTTCTTC.

Details on this clonotype: A much bigger clone sits one base away, suggesting this may be a read error. The J gene is TRBJ1-2, the V gene TRBV12-3 or TRBV12-4; D is undetermined. Trimming cost V 6 bases and J 8 bases, with 13 bases left between them. The CDR3 contains 12 residues. The CDR3 DNA follows: TGTGCCAGCAGCTCAGGCTTTGACGGCTACACCTTC. Translating it yields CASSSGFDGYTF.